The clone carrying this TCR beta chain was counted between two and nine times. Its antigen remains unknown. The sample belongs to a study of response to subunit inactivated influenza vaccine. Study conclusions and caveats: After each seasonal influenza vaccination, few new T cells are recruited, the authors suggested.

The germline V gene encodes CDR1 SGHRS and CDR2 YFSETQ. V gave up 0 bases and J gave up 5 bases, with 14 bases separating them. CDR3 length: 15 amino acids. TCRdb re-derived calls from the RT-PCR reads in MiXCR, one entry per CDR3 protein. The sample has 500,000 or so distinct CDR3 sequences; about a tenth are singletons. Sequencing was performed on PBMCs from blood, taken around seven weeks after vaccination. This chain joins TRBV5-1 and TRBJ1-1; a possible D gene is TRBD1 (5 bases). The sequence derives from a man between 50 and 59 years old who received an inactivated influenza vaccine. Here the CDR3 reads CASSLAGPPGTEAFF. In nucleotides, the CDR3 is TGCGCCAGCAGCTTGGCGGGACCCCCGGGAACTGAAGCTTTCTTT.